The next 26 T cell receptor beta chains were all read from a single sample in a study of blood T cell repertoires in COVID-19. Profiled with immunoSEQ multiplex PCR; TCRdb holds only in-frame clones, not every one. The data show approximately 130,000 clones, around 87% seen once. Sequencing was performed on peripheral blood. The origin of the receptors is a woman aged 45-59 years who had recovered from COVID-19.

The chain employs TRBV12-3 or TRBV12-4 and TRBJ1-2; D unresolved. The CDR3 extends over 13 amino acids. V dropped 5 bases and J dropped 2 bases, with 9 bases sitting between them. The CDR3 DNA reads as TGTGCCAGCAGTCCGAGCGGAAACTATGGCTACACCTTC. Translated, it gives CASSPSGNYGYTF.

This clone has more than one count but fewer than ten. This chain links TRBV4-1 with TRBJ2-1; D unresolved. Germline loops: CDR1 MGHRA, CDR2 YSYEKL. The CDR3 consists of 19 residues. With 2 bases removed from V and 0 bases from J, the gap between germline ends came to 20 bases. CDR3 in amino acids: CASSQIPRLPFTSYNEQFF. The CDR3 DNA follows: TGCGCCAGCAGCCAAATCCCGAGACTCCCATTTACCTCCTACAATGAGCAGTTCTTC.

V is TRBV5-1 and J is TRBJ2-6, with D maybe TRBD2 (6 bases). The CDR3 consists of 16 residues. Germline V CDR1 and CDR2: SGHRS, YFSETQ. Between the trimmed V and J ends, which lost 4 bases and 0 bases, there was a span of 11 bases. As DNA, the CDR3 is TGCGCCAGCAGCCTCGGGAGCAACTCTGGGGCCAACGTCCTGACTTTC. Its translation: CASSLGSNSGANVLTF.

The gene calls are TRBV5-1 and TRBJ2-7, with 8 bases fitting TRBD1. CDR3 length: 15 amino acids. The germline gives CDR1 SGHRS, CDR2 YFSETQ. J lost 6 bases, V lost 5 bases, and 13 bases had no gene match. The CDR3 here is CASSLRSQGAAEQYF. The DNA of the CDR3 is TGCGCCAGCAGTTTGCGGTCTCAGGGGGCAGCCGAGCAGTACTTC.

The genes are TRBV29-1 and TRBJ2-7, with D possibly being TRBD1 (5 bases). This CDR3 is 14 amino acids long. Germline values: CDR1 SQVTM, CDR2 ANQGSEA. The V end was cut by 4 bases, the J end by 1 base, with 14 bases between. Written as DNA, the CDR3 is TGCAGCGTTGCACAAGGGGCTCAATCCTACGAGCAGTACTTC. Residues: CSVAQGAQSYEQYF.

As for this clone: Other DNA sequences in this specimen translate into the identical CDR3. The chain has TRBV5-6 and TRBJ1-1, with D uncertain. Deletions cut 1 base from V and 4 bases from J, with 5 bases between. CDR1 and CDR2 (germline): SGHDT, YYEEEE. The length of the CDR3 is 12 residues. For the CDR3, the DNA is TGTGCCAGCAGCTTGCGAGGCACTGAAGCTTTCTTT. Amino acid sequence: CASSLRGTEAFF.

V and J are TRBV27 and TRBJ2-7, with 8 bases fitting TRBD2. From germline, CDR1 is MNHEY and CDR2 SMNVEV (reference sequence). The CDR3 has 17 amino acids. The ends lost 5 bases at V and 1 base at J; junction bases unmatched: 13. In DNA, the CDR3 is TGTGCCAGCAGTATATGGCGTAGCGGGACGGGGTCCTACGAGCAGTACTTC. It is translated as CASSIWRSGTGSYEQYF.

The chain joins TRBV24-1 to TRBJ2-1; D perhaps matches TRBD1 (6 bases). Germline loops: CDR1 KGHDR, CDR2 SFDVKD. The CDR3 runs 16 residues. With 5 bases removed from V and 0 bases from J, the gap between germline ends came to 13 bases. The CDR3 region is CATSVRQASSYNEQFF. DNA of the CDR3: TGTGCCACCAGTGTCCGACAGGCGAGCTCCTACAATGAGCAGTTCTTC.

V is TRBV27 and J is TRBJ1-5; maybe TRBD1 (6 bases). The CDR3 consists of 15 residues. CDR1 MNHEY and CDR2 SMNVEV come from the germline V gene (reference sequence). V lost 3 bases and J lost 1, with 10 bases in between. The CDR3 sequence: CASSFARGSNQPQHF. CDR3 DNA: TGTGCCAGCAGTTTTGCCAGGGGAAGCAATCAGCCCCAGCATTTT.

This chain links TRBV19 with TRBJ1-6; D unresolved. The ends were cut back, 3 bases at V and 6 bases at J, with 9 bases in the middle. The CDR3 length is 14 residues. Germline V gene lookup returns CDR1 LNHDA and CDR2 SQIVND (reference sequence). The CDR3 coding sequence is TGTGCCAGTAGTATCTCGAGACTTAATTCACCCCTCCACTTT. This translates into CASSISRLNSPLHF.

This chain connects TRBV6-2 or TRBV6-3 to TRBJ1-5, with D unresolved. The V end lost 6 bases, the J end lost 4 bases, and 13 bases lay between the germline ends. Germline V gives CDR1 MNHEY, CDR2 SVGEGT. The CDR3 spans 14 residues. The CDR3 here is CASSLALRNQPQHF. The DNA for the CDR3 is TGTGCCAGCAGCCTAGCCTTGCGGAATCAGCCCCAGCATTTT.

With respect to this clone: Other DNA sequences in the sample encode the same CDR3. V gene TRBV9 combines with J gene TRBJ2-1; possibly TRBD2 for D (5 bases). The V and J ends lost 1 base and 8 bases respectively, with 7 bases between them. The CDR3 is 12 amino acids. Germline V gene lookup returns CDR1 SGDLS and CDR2 YYNGEE. The CDR3 protein is CASSVLADEQFF. DNA of the CDR3: TGTGCCAGCAGCGTACTAGCCGATGAGCAGTTCTTC.

The chain employs TRBV12-5 and TRBJ1-5, with a tentative D call TRBD1 (5 bases). V gave up 0 bases and J gave up 2 bases, with 20 bases separating them. Germline CDR1 LGHNT, CDR2 FRNRAP. The CDR3 is 19 amino acids. The CDR3 DNA follows: TGTGCTAGTGGTTTGGTATCCGGGACTCCCAGGGAGGGCAATCAGCCCCAGCATTTT. Its translation: CASGLVSGTPREGNQPQHF. The full variable domain, rest sourced from reference TRBV12-5 and TRBJ1-5, is DARVTQTPRHKVTEMGQEVTMRCQPILGHNTVFWYRQTMMQGLELLAYFRNRAPLDDSGMPKDRFSAEMPDATLATLKIQPSEPRDSAVYFCASGLVSGTPREGNQPQHFGDGTRLSIL.

The chain recombines TRBV30 with TRBJ2-1, with D possibly TRBD2 on 5 matching bases. The V gene's germline CDR1 is GTSNPN and CDR2 SVGIG (reference sequence). Trimming stripped 0 bases from V and 2 bases from J, with 8 bases between. This CDR3 has 14 residues. The CDR3 bases are TGTGCCTGGAGTGTGGCTAGCCCCTACAATGAGCAGTTCTTC. It encodes CAWSVASPYNEQFF.

V and J are TRBV30 and TRBJ2-7, with 7 bases aligning to TRBD1. V was pared by 1 base and J by 4 bases, with 4 bases of the junction left unmatched. Germline V lookup: CDR1 GTSNPN, CDR2 SVGIG (reference sequence). The CDR3 has 13 residues. The CDR3, as DNA: TGTGCCTGGAGTGAAGGGGGCGGGTACGAGCAGTACTTC. Amino acids: CAWSEGGGYEQYF.

V usage is TRBV3-1 (or the pseudogene TRBV3-2) and J usage is TRBJ1-5, with TRBD1 identical over 8 bases. V shed 0 bases and J 6 bases; nucleotides not matched to a gene: 7. CDR3 length: 16 amino acids. The germline V gene encodes CDR1 LGHDT and CDR2 YNNKEL (reference sequence). The CDR3, as DNA: TGTGCCAGCAGCCAAGACAGGGGGCACGGGGGTCAGCCCCAGCATTTT. Translating gives CASSQDRGHGGQPQHF.

This chain links TRBV5-1 with TRBJ1-2; tentative D call: TRBD1 (5 bases). In germline, CDR1 is SGHRS, CDR2 YFSETQ. CDR3 size: 16 residues. V lost 0 bases and J 2 bases, leaving 14 bases between the germline ends. The CDR3 here is CASSLGPSGPNYGYTF. The CDR3 DNA follows: TGCGCCAGCAGCTTGGGACCGTCAGGGCCAAACTATGGCTACACCTTC. The variable domain in full, completed from reference TRBV5-1 and TRBJ1-2, reads KAGVTQTPRYLIKTRGQQVTLSCSPISGHRSVSWYQQTPGQGLQFLFEYFSETQRNKGNFPGRFSGRQFSNSRSEMNVSTLELGDSALYLCASSLGPSGPNYGYTFGSGTRLTVV.

V and J are TRBV2 and TRBJ2-1; D uncertain. Trimming pared 6 bases from V and 4 bases from J, leaving 4 bases between. Germline CDR1 SNHLY, CDR2 FYNNEI. The CDR3 extends over 11 amino acids. The CDR3 DNA follows: TGTGCCAGCAGCTATTACAATGAGCAGTTCTTC. Translated, it gives CASSYYNEQFF.

The chain uses TRBV5-4 and TRBJ1-4; D might be TRBD1 (5 bases). V lost 4 bases to trimming and J lost 12 bases, with 13 bases between them. There are 12 residues in the CDR3. From germline, CDR1 is SGHNT and CDR2 YYREEE (reference sequence). The CDR3 nucleotides are TGTGCCAGCAGCATTGGATGGGGCGAACTGTTTTTT. This codes for CASSIGWGELFF.

CDR3 amino acids: CAWSVSGGGPYEQYF. The CDR3 nucleotides read TGTGCCTGGAGTGTGTCCGGCGGCGGCCCCTACGAGCAGTACTTC. The rearrangement joins TRBV30 to TRBJ2-7, with unresolved D. This CDR3 region has 15 residues. Germline V CDR1 and CDR2: GTSNPN, SVGIG (reference sequence). Between the trimmed V and J ends, which lost 0 bases and 2 bases, there was a span of 14 bases.

J is TRBJ1-2 and V is TRBV29-1; tentatively, D is TRBD1 (6 bases). This CDR3 comprises 11 residues. Germline V gene data show CDR1 as SQVTM and CDR2 as ANQGSEA. CDR3 in DNA: TGCAGTGGAGGGGGGGACTATGGCTACACCTTC. Its translation: CSGGGDYGYTF.

This CDR3 is CASSFAGYGYTF. CDR3 coding DNA: TGTGCCAGCAGCTTTGCGGGGTACGGCTACACCTTC. V and J are TRBV7-2 and TRBJ1-2; D gene uncertain. Trimming cost V 3 bases and J 8 bases, with 10 bases left between them. Germline assignment: CDR1 SGHTA and CDR2 FQGNSA. The CDR3 is 12 residues long. The full variable domain, with the rest looked up from reference TRBV7-2 and TRBJ1-2, is GAGVSQSPSNKVTEKGKDVELRCDPISGHTALYWYRQSLGQGLEFLIYFQGNSAPDKSGLPSDRFSAERTGGSVSTLTIQRTQQEDSAVYLCASSFAGYGYTFGSGTRLTVV.

Here the CDR3 DNA reads TGCGCCAGCAGCTTTTATAATGAGCAGTTCTTC. Its translation is CASSFYNEQFF. This chain links TRBV5-1 with TRBJ2-1, with D unclear. Germline lookup yields CDR1 SGHRS and CDR2 YFSETQ. The ends were cut back, 2 bases at V and 7 bases at J, with 4 bases in the middle. The CDR3 is 11 amino acids.

This clone has a count of ten or more. The rearrangement uses TRBV6-6 and TRBJ2-5; TRBD1 aligns across 11 bases. The ends lost 4 bases at V and 5 bases at J; junction bases unmatched: 9. Germline CDR1 MNHNY, CDR2 SVGAGI (reference sequence). The CDR3 is made up of 16 amino acids. The CDR3 DNA follows: TGTGCCAGCAGTTCCCCAGGACAGGGGGCGGGGGAGACCCAGTACTTC. Its translation is CASSSPGQGAGETQYF.

CDR3 sequence (DNA): TGTGCCCCAGCGCGGGGGGTAAAGGGGGGGACTGAGCAGTTCTTC. Translating it yields CAPARGVKGGTEQFF. The chain combines TRBV24-1 with TRBJ2-1; 8 nucleotides line up with TRBD2. The V and J ends lost 12 bases and 9 bases, in that order; junction bases with no gene match: 18. This CDR3 comprises 15 residues. Germline lookup yields CDR1 KGHDR and CDR2 SFDVKD.

The chain carries TRBV15 and TRBJ2-1, with a tentative D call TRBD1 (6 bases). This CDR3 contains 16 residues. CDR1 and CDR2 from the germline V gene are LNHNV and YYDKDF (reference sequence). V lost 0 bases to trimming and J lost 5 bases, with 14 bases between them. The CDR3 loop is CATSRDMGAQDNEQFF. CDR3 DNA sequence: TGTGCCACCAGCAGAGATATGGGGGCGCAGGACAATGAGCAGTTCTTC. Full variable domain (outside the CDR3, taken from reference TRBV15 and TRBJ2-1): DAMVIQNPRYQVTQFGKPVTLSCSQTLNHNVMYWYQQKSSQAPKLLFHYYDKDFNNEADTPDNFQSRRPNTSFCFLDIRSPGLGDTAMYLCATSRDMGAQDNEQFFGPGTRLTVL.